Listed here are 5 T cell receptor beta chains from one sample, sequenced in a study of cytomegalovirus exposure and HLA in healthy donors. PCR used 60 Vbeta primers and 13 Jbeta primers. Clones were sequenced by immunoSEQ multiplex PCR, and TCRdb holds only the in-frame ones, with some missing. The table shows 170,000 or so clones, with around 80% occurring only once. The sequenced material came from PBMCs. The receptors shown here come from a woman in her 50s in good health and CMV-seropositive.

This clone was observed a single time. This chain connects TRBV10-1 to TRBJ2-6; D may be TRBD1 (6 bases). Germline V lookup: CDR1 WNHNN, CDR2 SYGVQD (reference sequence). Trimming took off 11 bases at V and 4 bases at J, with 15 bases between the two ends. This CDR3 is built from 14 residues. In nucleotides, the CDR3 is TGCGCCGGGCCGAACAGGGCCGGGGCCAACGTCCTGACTTTC. It is translated as CAGPNRAGANVLTF.

This chain links TRBV15 with TRBJ2-1; perhaps TRBD2 as D (5 bases). This CDR3 is 15 amino acids long. V was shortened by 2 bases and J by 5 bases, with 13 bases between the two germline ends. Germline CDR1 is LNHNV and CDR2 is YYDKDF (reference sequence). The CDR3, as DNA: TGTGCCACCAGCAGACAAAGGACGGGAAACAATGAGCAGTTCTTC. As protein: CATSRQRTGNNEQFF.

This clone was recorded only once. The gene calls are TRBV7-9 and TRBJ2-4, with 11 nucleotides matching TRBD2. V trimming: 1 base; J trimming: 0 bases; junction bases outside the gene matches: 8. The CDR3 consists of 19 residues. Germline V CDR1 and CDR2: SEHNR, FQNEAQ (reference sequence). CDR3 loop: CASSLGNLAGGLAKNIQYF. CDR3 DNA: TGTGCCAGCAGCTTAGGTAACCTAGCGGGAGGACTAGCCAAAAACATTCAGTACTTC.

The genes are TRBV14 and TRBJ1-2; TRBD1 matches at 7 bases. Germline loops: CDR1 SGHDN, CDR2 FVKESK. V shed 4 bases and J 5 bases; nucleotides not matched to a gene: 4. The CDR3 has 13 residues. This chain's CDR3 is CASSPDRVYGYTF. DNA of the CDR3: TGTGCCAGCAGCCCCGACAGGGTTTATGGCTACACCTTC.

The genes are TRBV13 and TRBJ1-6; 8 positions match TRBD1. Germline V gene data show CDR1 as PRHDT and CDR2 as FYEKMQ (reference sequence). J lost 8 bases, V lost 5 bases, and 2 bases had no gene match. This CDR3 region has 13 residues. CDR3 DNA sequence: TGTGCCAGCAGCCAGACAGGGGATTCACCCCTCCACTTT. Translating gives CASSQTGDSPLHF.